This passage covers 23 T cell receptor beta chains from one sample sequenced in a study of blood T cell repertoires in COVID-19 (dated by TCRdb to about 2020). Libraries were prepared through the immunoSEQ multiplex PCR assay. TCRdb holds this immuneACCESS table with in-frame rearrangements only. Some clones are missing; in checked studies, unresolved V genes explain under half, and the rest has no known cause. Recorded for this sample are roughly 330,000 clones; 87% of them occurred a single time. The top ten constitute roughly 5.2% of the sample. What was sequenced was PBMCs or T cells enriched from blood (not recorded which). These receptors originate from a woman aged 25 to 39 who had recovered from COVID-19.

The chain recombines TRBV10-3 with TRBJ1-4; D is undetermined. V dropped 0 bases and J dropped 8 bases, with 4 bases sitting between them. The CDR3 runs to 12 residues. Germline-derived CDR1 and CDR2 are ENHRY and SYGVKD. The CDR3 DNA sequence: TGTGCCATCAGTGAGTCTAGCGAAAAACTGTTTTTT. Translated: CAISESSEKLFF.

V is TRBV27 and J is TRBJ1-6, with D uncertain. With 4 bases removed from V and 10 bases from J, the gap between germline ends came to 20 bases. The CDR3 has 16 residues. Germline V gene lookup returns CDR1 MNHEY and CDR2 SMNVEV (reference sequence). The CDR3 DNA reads TGTGCCAGCAGTTGGCGGCCGGGGAGAGGGTCCTCACCCCTCCACTTT. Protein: CASSWRPGRGSSPLHF.

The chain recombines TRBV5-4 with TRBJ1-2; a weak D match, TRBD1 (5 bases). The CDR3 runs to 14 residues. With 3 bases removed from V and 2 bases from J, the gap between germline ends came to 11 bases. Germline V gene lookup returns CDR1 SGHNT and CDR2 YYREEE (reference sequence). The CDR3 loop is CASSWGGTNYGYTF. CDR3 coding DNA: TGTGCCAGCAGCTGGGGGGGGACGAACTATGGCTACACCTTC.

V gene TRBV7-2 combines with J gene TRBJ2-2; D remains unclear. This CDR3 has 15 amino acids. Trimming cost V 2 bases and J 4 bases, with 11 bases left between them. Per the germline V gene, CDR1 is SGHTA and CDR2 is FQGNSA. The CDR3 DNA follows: TGTGCCAGCAGCTTACGACTGGCGATCACCGGGGAGCTGTTTTTT. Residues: CASSLRLAITGELFF.

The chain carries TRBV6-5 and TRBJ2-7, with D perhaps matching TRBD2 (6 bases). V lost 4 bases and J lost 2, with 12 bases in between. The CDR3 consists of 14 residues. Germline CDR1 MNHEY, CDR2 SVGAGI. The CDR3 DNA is TGTGCCAGCAGTTCGTTAGCGGCGGCCTACGAGCAGTACTTC. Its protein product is CASSSLAAAYEQYF.

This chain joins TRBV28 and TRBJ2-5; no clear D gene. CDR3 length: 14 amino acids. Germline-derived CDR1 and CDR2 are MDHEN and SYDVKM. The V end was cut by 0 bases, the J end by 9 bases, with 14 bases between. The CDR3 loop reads CASSLWAPPLAQYF. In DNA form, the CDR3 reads TGTGCCAGCAGTTTATGGGCCCCCCCTCTGGCCCAGTACTTC.

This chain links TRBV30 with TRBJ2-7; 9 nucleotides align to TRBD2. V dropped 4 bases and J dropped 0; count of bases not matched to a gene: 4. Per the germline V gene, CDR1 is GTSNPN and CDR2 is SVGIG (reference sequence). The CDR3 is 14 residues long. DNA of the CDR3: TGTGCCTGGACTAGCGGGGAGAGCTCCTACGAGCAGTACTTC. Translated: CAWTSGESSYEQYF.

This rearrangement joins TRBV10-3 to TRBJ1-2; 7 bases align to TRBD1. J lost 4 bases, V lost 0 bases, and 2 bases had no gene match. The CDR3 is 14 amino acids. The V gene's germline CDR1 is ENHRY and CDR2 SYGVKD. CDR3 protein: CAISESTGIYGYTF. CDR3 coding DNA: TGTGCCATCAGTGAGTCGACAGGGATCTATGGCTACACCTTC.

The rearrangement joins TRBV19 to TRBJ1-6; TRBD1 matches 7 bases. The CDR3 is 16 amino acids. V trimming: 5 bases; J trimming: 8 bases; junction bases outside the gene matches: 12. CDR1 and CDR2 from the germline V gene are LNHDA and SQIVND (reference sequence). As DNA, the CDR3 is TGTGCCAGTAGTGCCCGACAGGGTGTCGTTGATTCACCCCTCCACTTT. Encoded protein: CASSARQGVVDSPLHF.

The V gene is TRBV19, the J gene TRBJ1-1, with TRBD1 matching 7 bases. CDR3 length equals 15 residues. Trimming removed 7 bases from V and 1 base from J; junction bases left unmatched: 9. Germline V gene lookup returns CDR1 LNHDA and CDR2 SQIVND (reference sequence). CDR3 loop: CASTTLGQPNTEAFF. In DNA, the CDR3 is TGTGCCAGTACCACTCTGGGACAGCCGAACACTGAAGCTTTCTTT.

The CDR3 protein is CASSLSDRVGNIQYF. DNA of the CDR3: TGTGCCAGCAGCTTATCGGACAGGGTCGGAAACATTCAGTACTTC. V usage is TRBV11-2 and J usage is TRBJ2-4, with 8 bases matching TRBD1. The V gene's germline CDR1 is SGHAT and CDR2 FQNNGV. The CDR3 covers 15 residues. V shed 2 bases and J 6 bases; nucleotides not matched to a gene: 6.

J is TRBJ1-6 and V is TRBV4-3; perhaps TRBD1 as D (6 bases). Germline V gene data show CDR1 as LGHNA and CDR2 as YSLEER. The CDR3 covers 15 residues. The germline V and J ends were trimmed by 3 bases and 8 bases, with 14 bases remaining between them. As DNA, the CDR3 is TGCGCCAGCAGCCACGAAACGGGGGGCGATTCACCCCTCCACTTT. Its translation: CASSHETGGDSPLHF.

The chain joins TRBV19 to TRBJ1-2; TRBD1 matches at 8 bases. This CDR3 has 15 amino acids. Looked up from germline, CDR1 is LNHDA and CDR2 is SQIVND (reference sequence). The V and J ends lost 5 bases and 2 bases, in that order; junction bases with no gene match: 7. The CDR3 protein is CASSLNRDRNYGYTF. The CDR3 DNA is TGTGCCAGTAGTTTAAACCGGGACAGGAACTATGGCTACACCTTC. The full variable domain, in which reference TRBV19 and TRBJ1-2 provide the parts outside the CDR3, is DGGITQSPKYLFRKEGQNVTLSCEQNLNHDAMYWYRQDPGQGLRLIYYSQIVNDFQKGDIAEGYSVSREKKESFPLTVTSAQKNPTAFYLCASSLNRDRNYGYTFGSGTRLTVV.

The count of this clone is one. The CDR3 spells CASSPTSRLNEKLFF. The CDR3 region has the DNA TGTGCCAGCAGTCCCACCTCCAGGCTTAATGAAAAACTGTTTTTT. The chain carries TRBV27 and TRBJ1-4; D unresolved. The CDR3 runs 15 residues. With 5 bases removed from V and 4 bases from J, the gap between germline ends came to 14 bases. Germline assignment: CDR1 MNHEY and CDR2 SMNVEV (reference sequence).

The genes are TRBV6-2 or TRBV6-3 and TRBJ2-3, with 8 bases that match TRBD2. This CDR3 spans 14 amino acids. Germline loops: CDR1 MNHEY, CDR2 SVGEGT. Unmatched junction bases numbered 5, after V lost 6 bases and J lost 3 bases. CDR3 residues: CASSPGLETDTQYF. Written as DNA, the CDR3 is TGTGCCAGCAGCCCGGGACTAGAAACAGATACGCAGTATTTT.

Here the CDR3 DNA reads TGTGCCAGCAGCGGAACCGGGACAGGGATACGTAATGAGCAGTTCTTC. This translates into CASSGTGTGIRNEQFF. This chain connects TRBV5-5 to TRBJ2-1; 9 bases are shared with TRBD1. Trimming removed 4 bases from V and 7 bases from J; junction bases left unmatched: 12. CDR1 SGHKS and CDR2 YYEKEE come from the germline V gene (reference sequence). The CDR3 extends over 16 amino acids.

In DNA form, the CDR3 reads TGTGCCAGCAGCAAATCAGGGGGTACCACAGATACGCAGTATTTT. Translation: CASSKSGGTTDTQYF. The chain couples TRBV5-4 to TRBJ2-3, with TRBD1 identical over 7 bases. The CDR3 covers 15 residues. The ends lost 4 bases at V and 2 bases at J; junction bases unmatched: 7. Germline V lookup: CDR1 SGHNT, CDR2 YYREEE (reference sequence).

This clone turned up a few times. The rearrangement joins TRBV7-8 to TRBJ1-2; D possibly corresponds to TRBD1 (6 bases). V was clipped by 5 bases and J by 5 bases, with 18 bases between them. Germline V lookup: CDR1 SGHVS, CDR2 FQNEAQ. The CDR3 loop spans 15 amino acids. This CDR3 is CASSNPIRGIYGYTF. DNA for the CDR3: TGTGCCAGCAGCAATCCCATTAGGGGGATTTATGGCTACACCTTC.

Here the CDR3 reads CASSSHREHYTF. The CDR3 DNA follows: TGCGCCAGCAGCTCCCACAGGGAGCACTACACCTTC. This rearrangement joins TRBV5-1 to TRBJ1-2, with D perhaps matching TRBD1 (6 bases). Germline V gives CDR1 SGHRS, CDR2 YFSETQ. This CDR3 has 12 amino acids. V gave up 3 bases and J gave up 10 bases, with 13 bases separating them.

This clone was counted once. The CDR3 sequence is CASSFQTITQYF. CDR3 coding DNA: TGTGCCAGCAGTTTCCAGACTATTACCCAGTACTTC. The J gene is TRBJ2-5, the V gene TRBV28; TRBD2 is a possible D gene (5 bases). Per the germline V gene, CDR1 is MDHEN and CDR2 is SYDVKM. This CDR3 is built from 12 residues. With 3 bases removed from V and 8 bases from J, the gap between germline ends came to 10 bases.

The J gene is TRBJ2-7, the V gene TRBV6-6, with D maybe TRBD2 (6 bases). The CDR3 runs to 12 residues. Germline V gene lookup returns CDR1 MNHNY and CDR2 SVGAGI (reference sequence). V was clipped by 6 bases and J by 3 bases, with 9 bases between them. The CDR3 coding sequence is TGTGCCAGCAGCGGGGGTCACTACGAGCAGTACTTC. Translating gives CASSGGHYEQYF.

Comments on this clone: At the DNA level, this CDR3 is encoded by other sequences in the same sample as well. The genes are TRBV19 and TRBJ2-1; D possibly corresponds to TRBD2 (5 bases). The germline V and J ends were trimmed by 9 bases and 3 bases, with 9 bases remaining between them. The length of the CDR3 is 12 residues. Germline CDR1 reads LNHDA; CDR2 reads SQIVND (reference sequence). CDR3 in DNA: TGTGCCAGCTCAGGACTCTACAATGAGCAGTTCTTC. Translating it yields CASSGLYNEQFF.

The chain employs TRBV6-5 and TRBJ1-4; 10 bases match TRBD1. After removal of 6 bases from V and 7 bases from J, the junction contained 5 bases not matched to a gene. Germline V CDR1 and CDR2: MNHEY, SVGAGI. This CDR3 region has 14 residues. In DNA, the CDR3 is TGTGCCAGCAGCCGGGGACAGGGGCCTGAAAAACTGTTTTTT. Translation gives CASSRGQGPEKLFF.